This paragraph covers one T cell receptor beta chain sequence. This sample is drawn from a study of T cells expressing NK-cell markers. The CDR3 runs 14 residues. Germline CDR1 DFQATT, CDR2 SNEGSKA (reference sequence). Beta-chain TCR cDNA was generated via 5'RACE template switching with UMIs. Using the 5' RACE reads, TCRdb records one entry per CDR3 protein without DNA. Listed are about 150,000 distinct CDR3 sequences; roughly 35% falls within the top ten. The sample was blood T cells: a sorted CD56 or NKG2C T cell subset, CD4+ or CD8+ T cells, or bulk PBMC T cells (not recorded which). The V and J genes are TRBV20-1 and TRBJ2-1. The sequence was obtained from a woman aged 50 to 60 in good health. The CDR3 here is CSARFGESYNEQFF.